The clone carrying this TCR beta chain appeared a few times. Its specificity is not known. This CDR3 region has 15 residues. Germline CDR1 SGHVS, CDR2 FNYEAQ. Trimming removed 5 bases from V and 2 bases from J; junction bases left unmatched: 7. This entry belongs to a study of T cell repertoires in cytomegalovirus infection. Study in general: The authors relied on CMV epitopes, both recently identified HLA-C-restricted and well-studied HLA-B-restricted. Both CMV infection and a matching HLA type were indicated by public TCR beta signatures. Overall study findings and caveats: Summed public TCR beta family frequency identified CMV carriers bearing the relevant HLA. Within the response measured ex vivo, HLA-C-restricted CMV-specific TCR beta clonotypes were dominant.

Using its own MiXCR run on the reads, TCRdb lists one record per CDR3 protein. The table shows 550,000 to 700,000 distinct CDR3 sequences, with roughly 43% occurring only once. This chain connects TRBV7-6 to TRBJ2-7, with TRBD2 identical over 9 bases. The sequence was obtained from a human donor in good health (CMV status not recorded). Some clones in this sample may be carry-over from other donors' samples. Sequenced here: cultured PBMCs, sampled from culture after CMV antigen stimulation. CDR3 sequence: CASSRRIAGAYEQYF. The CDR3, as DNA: TGTGCCAGCAGCCGCCGGATAGCGGGGGCCTACGAGCAGTACTTC.